The entry that follows covers one T cell receptor beta chain sequence. As yet, its antigen is unknown. The CDR3 covers 15 residues. In germline, CDR1 is MNHEY, CDR2 SVGAGI. The ends were cut back, 2 bases at V and 0 bases at J, with 8 bases in the middle. Generated by immunoSEQ multiplex PCR, the TCRdb table keeps only in-frame clones and is missing some. The repertoire holds some 140,000 clones, with around 90% as singletons. This sample is part of a study of T cell responses to AZD1222 COVID-19 vaccine. Study-wide findings and caveats: Nearly half of spike-specific TCRs reportedly target variant regions that are unmutated in the B.1.351 and B.1.1.7 variants. Donors in the cohort were predominantly white British and more often female, and clonal diversity was possibly underestimated. Baseline seropositivity characterized only a handful of AZD1222 recipients. CD4 TCRs associated with vaccination spanned spike, dominating at 160-218 and 743-854.

The specimen comprised peripheral blood, sampled on day 0 of AZD1222 vaccination. The source of this sequence is an adult in good health. J is TRBJ2-1 and V is TRBV6-5; D is tentatively TRBD1 or TRBD2 (5 bases each). The CDR3 region is CASSYEGSSYNEQFF. For the CDR3, the DNA is TGTGCCAGCAGTTACGAGGGGAGCTCCTACAATGAGCAGTTCTTC.